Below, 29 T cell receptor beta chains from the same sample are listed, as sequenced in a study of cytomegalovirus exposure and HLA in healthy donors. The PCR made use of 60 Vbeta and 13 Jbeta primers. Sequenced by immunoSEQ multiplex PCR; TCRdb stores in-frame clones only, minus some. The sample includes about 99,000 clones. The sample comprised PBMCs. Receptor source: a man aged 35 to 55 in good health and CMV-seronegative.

The CDR3 region has the DNA TGTGCCAGCACCCACTGGCCCCCGGGACAGGGTAGAGAGACCCAGTACTTC. Protein: CASTHWPPGQGRETQYF. V and J are TRBV7-6 and TRBJ2-5, with 9 positions matching TRBD1. CDR1 is SGHVS and CDR2 is FNYEAQ in the germline V gene. The CDR3 consists of 17 residues. After removal of 7 bases from V and 4 bases from J, the junction contained 16 bases not matched to a gene. Full variable domain (rest looked up from reference TRBV7-6 and TRBJ2-5): GAGVSQSPRYKVTKRGQDVALRCDPISGHVSLYWYRQALGQGPEFLTYFNYEAQQDKSGLPNDRFSAERPEGSISTLTIQRTEQRDSAMYRCASTHWPPGQGRETQYFGPGTRLLVL.

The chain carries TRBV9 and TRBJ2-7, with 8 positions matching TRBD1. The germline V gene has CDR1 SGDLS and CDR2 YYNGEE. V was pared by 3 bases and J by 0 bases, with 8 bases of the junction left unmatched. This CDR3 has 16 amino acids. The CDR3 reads CASSADRTGSSYEQYF. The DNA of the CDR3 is TGTGCCAGCAGCGCCGACCGGACAGGGAGCTCCTACGAGCAGTACTTC. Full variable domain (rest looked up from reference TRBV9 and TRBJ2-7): DSGVTQTPKHLITATGQRVTLRCSPRSGDLSVYWYQQSLDQGLQFLIQYYNGEERAKGNILERFSAQQFPDLHSELNLSSLELGDSALYFCASSADRTGSSYEQYFGPGTRLTVT.

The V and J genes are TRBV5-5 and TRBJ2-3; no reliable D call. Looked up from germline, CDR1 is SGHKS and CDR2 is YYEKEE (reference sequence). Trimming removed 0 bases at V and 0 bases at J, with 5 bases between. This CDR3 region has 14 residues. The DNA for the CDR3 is TGTGCCAGCAGCTTGGGGGCCAGCACAGATACGCAGTATTTT. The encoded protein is CASSLGASTDTQYF.

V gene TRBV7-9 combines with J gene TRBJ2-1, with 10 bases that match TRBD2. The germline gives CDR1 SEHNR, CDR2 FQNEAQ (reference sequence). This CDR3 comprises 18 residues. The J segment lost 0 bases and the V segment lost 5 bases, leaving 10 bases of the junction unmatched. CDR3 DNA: TGTGCCAGCAGCGCTGAGCGGGGGGGCCGGGGCTCCTACAATGAGCAGTTCTTC. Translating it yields CASSAERGGRGSYNEQFF.

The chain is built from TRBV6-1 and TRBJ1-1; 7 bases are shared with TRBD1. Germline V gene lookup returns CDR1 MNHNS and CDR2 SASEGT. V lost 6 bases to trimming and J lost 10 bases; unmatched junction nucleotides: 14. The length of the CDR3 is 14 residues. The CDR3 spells CASRGPDRASRAFF. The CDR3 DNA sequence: TGTGCCAGCAGAGGCCCTGACAGGGCGAGTCGAGCTTTCTTT.

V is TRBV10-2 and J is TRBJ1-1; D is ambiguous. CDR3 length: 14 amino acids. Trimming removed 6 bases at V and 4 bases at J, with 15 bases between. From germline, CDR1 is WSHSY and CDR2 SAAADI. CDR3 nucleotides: TGCGCCAGCAGCGCCAGCGAGTATGGCACTGAAGCTTTCTTT. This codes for CASSASEYGTEAFF.

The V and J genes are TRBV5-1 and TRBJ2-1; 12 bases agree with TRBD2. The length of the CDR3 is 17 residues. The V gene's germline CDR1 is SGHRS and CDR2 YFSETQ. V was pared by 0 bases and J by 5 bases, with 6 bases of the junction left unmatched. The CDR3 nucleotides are TGCGCCAGCAGCTTGGCCCCGACTAGCGGGGGACACAATGAGCAGTTCTTC. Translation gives CASSLAPTSGGHNEQFF. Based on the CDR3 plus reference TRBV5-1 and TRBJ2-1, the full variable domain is KAGVTQTPRYLIKTRGQQVTLSCSPISGHRSVSWYQQTPGQGLQFLFEYFSETQRNKGNFPGRFSGRQFSNSRSEMNVSTLELGDSALYLCASSLAPTSGGHNEQFFGPGTRLTVL.

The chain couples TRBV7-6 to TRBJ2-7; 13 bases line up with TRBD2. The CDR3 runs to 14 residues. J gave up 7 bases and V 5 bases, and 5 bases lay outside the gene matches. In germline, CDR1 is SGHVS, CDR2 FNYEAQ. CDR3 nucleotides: TGTGCCAGCAGCCTCGGGACTAGCGGGACAGAGCAGTACTTC. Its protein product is CASSLGTSGTEQYF. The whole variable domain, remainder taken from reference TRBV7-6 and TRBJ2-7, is GAGVSQSPRYKVTKRGQDVALRCDPISGHVSLYWYRQALGQGPEFLTYFNYEAQQDKSGLPNDRFSAERPEGSISTLTIQRTEQRDSAMYRCASSLGTSGTEQYFGPGTRLTVT.

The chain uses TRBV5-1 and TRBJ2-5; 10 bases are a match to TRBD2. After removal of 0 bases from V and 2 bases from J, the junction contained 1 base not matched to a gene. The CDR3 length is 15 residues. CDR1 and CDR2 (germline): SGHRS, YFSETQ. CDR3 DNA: TGCGCCAGCAGCTTGGGTAGCGGGGGGCAAGAGACCCAGTACTTC. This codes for CASSLGSGGQETQYF.

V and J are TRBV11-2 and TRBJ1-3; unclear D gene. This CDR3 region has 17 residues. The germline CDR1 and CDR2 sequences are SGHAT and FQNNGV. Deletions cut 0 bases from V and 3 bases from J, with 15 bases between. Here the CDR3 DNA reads TGTGCCAGCAGCTTAGACCCAAGCAGCAGGCGTGGAAACACCATATATTTT. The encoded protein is CASSLDPSSRRGNTIYF.

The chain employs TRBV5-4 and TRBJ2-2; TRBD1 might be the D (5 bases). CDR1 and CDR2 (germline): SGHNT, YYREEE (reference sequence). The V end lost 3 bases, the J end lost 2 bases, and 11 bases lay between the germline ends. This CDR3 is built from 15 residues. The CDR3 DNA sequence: TGTGCCAGCAGCTCGCTGACAGAAAACACCGGGGAGCTGTTTTTT. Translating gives CASSSLTENTGELFF.

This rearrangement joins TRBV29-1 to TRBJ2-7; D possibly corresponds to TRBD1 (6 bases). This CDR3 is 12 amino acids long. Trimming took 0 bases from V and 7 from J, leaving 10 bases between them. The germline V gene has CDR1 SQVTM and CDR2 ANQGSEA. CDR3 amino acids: CSVEEGAGEQYF. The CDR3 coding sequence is TGCAGCGTTGAAGAGGGGGCGGGTGAGCAGTACTTC.

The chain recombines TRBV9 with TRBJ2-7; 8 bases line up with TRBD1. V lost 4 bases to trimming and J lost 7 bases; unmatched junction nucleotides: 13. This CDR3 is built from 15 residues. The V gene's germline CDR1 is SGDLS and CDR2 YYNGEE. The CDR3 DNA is TGTGCCAGCAGCCCCAGACAGGGGTCCCTCGGGGAGCAGTACTTC. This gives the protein CASSPRQGSLGEQYF.

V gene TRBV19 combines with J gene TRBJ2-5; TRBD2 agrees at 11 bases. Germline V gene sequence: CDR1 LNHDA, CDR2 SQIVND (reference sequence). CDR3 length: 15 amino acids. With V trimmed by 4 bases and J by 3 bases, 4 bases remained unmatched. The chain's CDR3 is CASSRTSGGEETQYF. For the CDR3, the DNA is TGTGCCAGTAGTAGAACTAGCGGGGGAGAAGAGACCCAGTACTTC.

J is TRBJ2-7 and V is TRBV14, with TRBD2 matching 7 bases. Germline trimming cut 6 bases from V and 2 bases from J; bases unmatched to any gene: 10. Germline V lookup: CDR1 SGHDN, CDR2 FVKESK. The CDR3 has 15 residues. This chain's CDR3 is CASSRLAGAPYEQYF. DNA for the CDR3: TGTGCCAGCAGTCGGTTAGCGGGTGCCCCCTACGAGCAGTACTTC.

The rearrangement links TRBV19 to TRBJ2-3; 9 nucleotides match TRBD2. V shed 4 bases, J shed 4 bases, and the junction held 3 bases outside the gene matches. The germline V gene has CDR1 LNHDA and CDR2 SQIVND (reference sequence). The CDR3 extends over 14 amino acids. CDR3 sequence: CASSSGGAPDTQYF. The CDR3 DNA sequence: TGTGCCAGTAGTAGCGGGGGGGCCCCAGATACGCAGTATTTT.

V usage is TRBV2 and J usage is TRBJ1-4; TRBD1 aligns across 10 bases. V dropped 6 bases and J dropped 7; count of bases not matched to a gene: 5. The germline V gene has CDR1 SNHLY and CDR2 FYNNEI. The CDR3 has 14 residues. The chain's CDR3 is CASRWTGGLEKLFF. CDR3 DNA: TGTGCCAGCAGGTGGACAGGGGGGCTTGAAAAACTGTTTTTT.

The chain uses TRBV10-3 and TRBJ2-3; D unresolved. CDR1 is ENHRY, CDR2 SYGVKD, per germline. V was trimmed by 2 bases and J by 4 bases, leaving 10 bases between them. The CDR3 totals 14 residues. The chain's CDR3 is CAISEGPVPDTQYF. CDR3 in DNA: TGTGCCATCAGTGAGGGGCCAGTCCCAGATACGCAGTATTTT.

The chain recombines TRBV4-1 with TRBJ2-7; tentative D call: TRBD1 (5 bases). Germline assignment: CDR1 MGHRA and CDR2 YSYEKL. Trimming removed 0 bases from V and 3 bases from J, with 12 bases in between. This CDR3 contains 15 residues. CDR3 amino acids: CASSQDAQVNYEQYF. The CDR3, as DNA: TGCGCCAGCAGCCAAGATGCACAGGTGAACTACGAGCAGTACTTC.

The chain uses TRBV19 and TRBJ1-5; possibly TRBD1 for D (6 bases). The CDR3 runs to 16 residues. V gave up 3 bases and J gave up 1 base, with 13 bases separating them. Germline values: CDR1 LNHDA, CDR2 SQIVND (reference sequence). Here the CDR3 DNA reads TGTGCCAGTAGTATGCGAACAGGGATAAGCAATCAGCCCCAGCATTTT. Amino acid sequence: CASSMRTGISNQPQHF.

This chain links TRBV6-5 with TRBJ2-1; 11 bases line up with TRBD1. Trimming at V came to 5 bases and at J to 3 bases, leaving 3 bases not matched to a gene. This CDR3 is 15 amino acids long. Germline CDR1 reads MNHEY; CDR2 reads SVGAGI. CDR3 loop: CASSPGTGGYNEQFF. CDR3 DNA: TGTGCCAGCAGTCCCGGGACAGGGGGCTACAATGAGCAGTTCTTC.

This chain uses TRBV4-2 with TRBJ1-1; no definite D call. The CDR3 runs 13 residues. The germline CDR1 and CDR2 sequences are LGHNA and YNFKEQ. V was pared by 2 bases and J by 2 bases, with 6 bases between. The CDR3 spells CASSQQRNTEAFF. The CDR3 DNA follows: TGTGCCAGCAGCCAACAGCGAAACACTGAAGCTTTCTTT.

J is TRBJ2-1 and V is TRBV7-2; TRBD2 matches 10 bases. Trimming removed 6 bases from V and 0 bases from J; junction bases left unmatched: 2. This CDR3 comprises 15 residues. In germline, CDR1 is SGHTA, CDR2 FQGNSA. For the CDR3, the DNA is TGTGCCAGCAGACTAGCGGGGAGCTCCTACAATGAGCAGTTCTTC. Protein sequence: CASRLAGSSYNEQFF.

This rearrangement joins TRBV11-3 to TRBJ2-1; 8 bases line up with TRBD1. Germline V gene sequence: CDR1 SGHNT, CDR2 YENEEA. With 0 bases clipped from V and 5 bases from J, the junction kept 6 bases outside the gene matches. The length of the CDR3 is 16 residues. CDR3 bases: TGTGCCAGCAGCTTAGATCGTGGACAGGGACACAATGAGCAGTTCTTC. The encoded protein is CASSLDRGQGHNEQFF.

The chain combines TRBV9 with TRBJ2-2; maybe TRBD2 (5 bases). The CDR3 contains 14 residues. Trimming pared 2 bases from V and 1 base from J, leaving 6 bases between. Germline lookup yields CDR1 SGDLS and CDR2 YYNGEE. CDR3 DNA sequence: TGTGCCAGCAGCGTCAGCGGGAACACCGGGGAGCTGTTTTTT. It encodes CASSVSGNTGELFF. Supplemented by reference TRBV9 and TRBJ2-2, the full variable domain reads DSGVTQTPKHLITATGQRVTLRCSPRSGDLSVYWYQQSLDQGLQFLIQYYNGEERAKGNILERFSAQQFPDLHSELNLSSLELGDSALYFCASSVSGNTGELFFGEGSRLTVL.

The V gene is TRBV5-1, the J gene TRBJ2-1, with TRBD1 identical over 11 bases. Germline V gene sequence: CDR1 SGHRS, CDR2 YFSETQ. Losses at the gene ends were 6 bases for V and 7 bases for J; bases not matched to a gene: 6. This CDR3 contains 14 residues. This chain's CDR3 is CASTLGTGGNEQFF. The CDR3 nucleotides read TGCGCCAGCACTCTCGGGACAGGGGGAAATGAGCAGTTCTTC.

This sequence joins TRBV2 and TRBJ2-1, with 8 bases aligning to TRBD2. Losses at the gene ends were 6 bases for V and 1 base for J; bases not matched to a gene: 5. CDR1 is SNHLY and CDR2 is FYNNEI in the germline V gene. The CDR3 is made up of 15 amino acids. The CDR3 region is CASRTERGSYNEQFF. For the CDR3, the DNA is TGTGCCAGCAGAACAGAGCGGGGGTCCTACAATGAGCAGTTCTTC.

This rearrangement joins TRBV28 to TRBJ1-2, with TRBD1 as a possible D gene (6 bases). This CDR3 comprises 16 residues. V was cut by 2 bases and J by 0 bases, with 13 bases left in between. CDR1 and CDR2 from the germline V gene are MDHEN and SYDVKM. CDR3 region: CASSLPGDTPNYGYTF. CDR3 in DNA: TGTGCCAGCAGTTTACCAGGGGACACGCCTAACTATGGCTACACCTTC.

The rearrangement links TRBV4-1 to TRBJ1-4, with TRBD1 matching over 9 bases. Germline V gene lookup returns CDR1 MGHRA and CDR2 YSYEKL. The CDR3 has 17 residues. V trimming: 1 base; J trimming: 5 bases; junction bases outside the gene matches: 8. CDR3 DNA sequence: TGCGCCAGCAGCCAAGGTTCCCCGGGACAGGGAAATGAAAAACTGTTTTTT. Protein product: CASSQGSPGQGNEKLFF.